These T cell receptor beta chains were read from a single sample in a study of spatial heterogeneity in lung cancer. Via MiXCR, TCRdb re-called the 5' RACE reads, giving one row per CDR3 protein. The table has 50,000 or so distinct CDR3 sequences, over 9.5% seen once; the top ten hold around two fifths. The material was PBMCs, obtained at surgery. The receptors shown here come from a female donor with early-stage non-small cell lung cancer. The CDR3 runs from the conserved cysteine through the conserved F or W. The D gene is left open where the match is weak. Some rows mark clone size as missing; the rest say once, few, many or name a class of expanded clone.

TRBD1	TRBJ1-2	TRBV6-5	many	TGTGCCAGCAGTTACCTGGACAGGACCTATGGCTACACCTTC	CASSYLDRTYGYTF
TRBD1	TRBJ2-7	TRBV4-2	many	TGTGCCAGCAGCTTAGGACAGGGTTTCTACGAGCAGTACTTC	CASSLGQGFYEQYF
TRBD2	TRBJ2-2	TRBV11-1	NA	TGTGCCAGCAAAGGGACTAGGGCCTCCGGGGAGCTGTTTTTT	CASKGTRASGELFF
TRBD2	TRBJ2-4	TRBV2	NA	TGTGCCAGCAGCGAACGGACTAGCGGGGGGGCCAGGTCCAAAAACATTCAGTACTTC	CASSERTSGGARSKNIQYF
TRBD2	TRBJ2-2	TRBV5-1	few	TGCGCCAGCAGCTTGAGCGGGGCGAACACCGGGGAGCTGTTTTTT	CASSLSGANTGELFF
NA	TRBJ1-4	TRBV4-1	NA	TGCGCCAGCAGCCAAGGCCCACGGGAGGAAAAACTGTTTTTT	CASSQGPREEKLFF
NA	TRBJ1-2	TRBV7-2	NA	TGTGCCAGCAGACCCATGACAGGTCACTATGGCTACACCTTC	CASRPMTGHYGYTF
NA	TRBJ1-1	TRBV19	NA	TGTGCCAGTAGTATGTCCCTGATCATGAACACTGAAGCTTTCTTT	CASSMSLIMNTEAFF
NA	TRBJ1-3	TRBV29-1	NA	TGCAGCGTTGCGGGGGCGTCAGGAAACACCATATATTTT	CSVAGASGNTIYF
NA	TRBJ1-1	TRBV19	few	TGTGCCAGTACTCCGAGGGCGGAAAACACTGAAGCTTTCTTT	CASTPRAENTEAFF
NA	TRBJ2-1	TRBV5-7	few	TGTGCCAGCAGCTTCCCGGGATGTGAGCAGTTCTTC	CASSFPGCEQFF
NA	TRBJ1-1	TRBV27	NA	TGTGCCAGCAGTTTTTTAACGAACACTGAAGCTTTCTTT	CASSFLTNTEAFF
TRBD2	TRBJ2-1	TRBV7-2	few	TGTGCCAGCAGCCCCGGGAGGAGAGGGGTGGGTGAGCAGTTCTTC	CASSPGRRGVGEQFF
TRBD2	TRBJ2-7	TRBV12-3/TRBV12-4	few	TGTGCCAGCATTGGAGCTAGCGGGGGGGCCTACGAGCAGTACTTC	CASIGASGGAYEQYF
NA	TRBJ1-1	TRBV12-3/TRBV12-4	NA	TGTGCCAGCACCCCGTCCTGGGGGGGCACTGAAGCTTTCTTT	CASTPSWGGTEAFF
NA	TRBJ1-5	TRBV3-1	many	TGTGCCAGCAGCCGCTTAGGGGAGCCCCAGCATTTT	CASSRLGEPQHF
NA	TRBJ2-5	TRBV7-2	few	TGTGCCAGCAGCGTTCGGTGGGGGGAAGAGACCCAGTACTTC	CASSVRWGEETQYF
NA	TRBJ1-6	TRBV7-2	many	TGTGCCAGCAGCAGGGACTCACCCCTCCACTTT	CASSRDSPLHF
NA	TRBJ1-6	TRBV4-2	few	TGTGCCAGCAGCCAACCTCGGACAGATTCGACACCCCTCCACTTT	CASSQPRTDSTPLHF
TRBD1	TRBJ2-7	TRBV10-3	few	TGTGCCATCGGGACAGGGGCTTACGAGCAGTACTTC	CAIGTGAYEQYF
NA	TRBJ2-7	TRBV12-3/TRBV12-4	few	TGTGCCAGCAGTGCAGGGTCCTACGAGCAGTACTTC	CASSAGSYEQYF
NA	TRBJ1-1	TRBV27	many	TGTGCCAGCAGCCCCACGGGGAGGCGCGCGGATGGGACTGAAGCTTTCTTT	CASSPTGRRADGTEAFF
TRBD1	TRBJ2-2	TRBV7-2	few	TGTGCCAGCAGCCTGCTGGGGACAGGGGGCACCGGGGAGCTGTTTTTT	CASSLLGTGGTGELFF
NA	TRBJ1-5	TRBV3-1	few	TGTGCCAGCAGCCAAGATGGAGTCCCCAATCAGCCCCAGCATTTT	CASSQDGVPNQPQHF
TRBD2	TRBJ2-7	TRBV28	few	TGTGCCAGCAGTCGGGACTACTACGAGCAGTACTTC	CASSRDYYEQYF
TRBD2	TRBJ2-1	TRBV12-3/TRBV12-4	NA	TGTGCCAGCAGGCCCGGACTAGCGGGGGTTAATGAGCAGTTCTTC	CASRPGLAGVNEQFF
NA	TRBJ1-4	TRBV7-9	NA	TGTGCCAGCAGCTTTATCTCAGGCCGCCAGGGTGAAAAACTGTTTTTT	CASSFISGRQGEKLFF
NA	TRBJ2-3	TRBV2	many	TGTGCCAGCATCTCGACCAGACCTTCTAGCACAGATACGCAGTATTTT	CASISTRPSSTDTQYF
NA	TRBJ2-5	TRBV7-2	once	TGTGCCAGCAGCCCCCCGGACAGTCAGGGGACCCAGTACTTC	CASSPPDSQGTQYF
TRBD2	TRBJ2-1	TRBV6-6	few	TGTGCCAGCAGTTACAGCGGGAGCTCCTACAATGAGCAGTTCTTC	CASSYSGSSYNEQFF
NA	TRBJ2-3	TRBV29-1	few	TGCAGCGTTGACCAGGGCGGGTATTTT	CSVDQGGYF
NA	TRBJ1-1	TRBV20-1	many	TGCAGTGCTACCGTCCTAAGGGGGTACACTGAAGCTTTCTTT	CSATVLRGYTEAFF
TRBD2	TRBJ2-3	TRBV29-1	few	TGCAGCGTATCGACTAGCGGGGGGCCAGATACGCAGTATTTT	CSVSTSGGPDTQYF
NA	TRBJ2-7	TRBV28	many	TGTGCCAGCAGTTCAGAATACGAGCAGTACTTC	CASSSEYEQYF
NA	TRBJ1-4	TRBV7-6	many	TGTGCCAGCAGTCTAGTCGCCGGGGCAACTAATGAAAAACTGTTTTTT	CASSLVAGATNEKLFF
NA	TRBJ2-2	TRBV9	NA	TGTGCCAGCAGCATGGGGGGGCCCCCCGGGGAGCTGTTTTTT	CASSMGGPPGELFF
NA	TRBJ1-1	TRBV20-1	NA	TGCAGTGCTAGAGATGGATTCACTGAAGCTTTCTTT	CSARDGFTEAFF
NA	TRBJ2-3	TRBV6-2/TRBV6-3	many	TGTGCCAGCGGGACGGATATCACAGATACGCAGTATTTT	CASGTDITDTQYF
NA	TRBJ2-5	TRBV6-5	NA	TGTGCCAGCAGGCAGGGGGGTTTAGCGGAGACCCAGTACTTC	CASRQGGLAETQYF
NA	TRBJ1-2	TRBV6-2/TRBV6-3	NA	TGTGCCAGCAGTTACTATCCAGGGGATGGCTACACCTTC	CASSYYPGDGYTF
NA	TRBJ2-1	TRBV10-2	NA	TGCGCCAGCAGTTACGGCCAGGGCCCCTACAATGAGCAGTTCTTC	CASSYGQGPYNEQFF
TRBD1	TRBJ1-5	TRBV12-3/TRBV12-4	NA	TGTGCCAGCAGTTTAGCCACAGGGGATCAGCCCCAGCATTTT	CASSLATGDQPQHF
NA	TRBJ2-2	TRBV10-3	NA	TGTGCCATCAGTGAGAAAAGCACCGGGGAGCTGTTTTTT	CAISEKSTGELFF
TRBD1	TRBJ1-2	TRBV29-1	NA	TGCAGCGTTCCACAGGGGACCTACTATGGCTACACCTTC	CSVPQGTYYGYTF
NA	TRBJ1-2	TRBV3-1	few	TGTGCCAGCAGCCTCAGGGAAAATGGCTACACCTTC	CASSLRENGYTF
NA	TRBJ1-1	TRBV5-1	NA	TGCGCCAGCAGCTTGCAGTCAGCGCGGCAGGATGAAGCTTTCTTT	CASSLQSARQDEAFF
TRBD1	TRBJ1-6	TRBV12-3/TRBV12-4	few	TGTGCCAGCAGCGCCAGACAGGGAGGTAGCTCACCCCTCCACTTT	CASSARQGGSSPLHF
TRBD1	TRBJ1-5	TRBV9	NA	TGTGCCAGCAGCGTTACAGGGGCCGGCAATCAGCCCCAGCATTTT	CASSVTGAGNQPQHF
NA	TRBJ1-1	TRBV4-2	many	TGTGCCAGCAGCCAAGTTGCGGGTCGGGGTCCCATGAACACTGAAGCTTTCTTT	CASSQVAGRGPMNTEAFF
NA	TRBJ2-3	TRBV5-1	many	TGCGCCAGCAGGCTGACAGCGATCATCACAGATACGCAGTATTTT	CASRLTAIITDTQYF
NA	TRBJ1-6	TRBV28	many	TGTGCCAGCAAGACCGGTACAGGCAGGAATTCACCCCTCCACTTT	CASKTGTGRNSPLHF
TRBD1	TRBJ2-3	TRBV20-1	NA	TGCTCCCGTAGGGGGCACGGCACAGAAACGCAGTATTTT	CSRRGHGTETQYF
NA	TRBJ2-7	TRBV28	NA	TGTGCCAGCAGTCCCACACCTGTGGGGGCCGAGCAGTACTTC	CASSPTPVGAEQYF
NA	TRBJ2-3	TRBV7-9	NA	TGTGCCAGCAGCTTAGGGCGTATCACAGATACGCAGTATTTT	CASSLGRITDTQYF
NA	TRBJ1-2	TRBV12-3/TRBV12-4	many	TGTGCCAGCAGCCCCGCCCCGTCGGGCTATGGCTACACCTTC	CASSPAPSGYGYTF
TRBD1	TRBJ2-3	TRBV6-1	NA	TGTGCCAGCAGTCTCGACAGGGGGCCCGCAGATACGCAGTATTTT	CASSLDRGPADTQYF